Each of the 5 T cell receptor beta chains below was sequenced from the same sample in a study of blood T cell repertoires in COVID-19. TCRdb's table, derived via immunoSEQ multiplex PCR, lists solely in-frame clones and lacks some. The sample records around 40,000 clones, approximately 79% being singletons. Source material: peripheral blood. The receptors here all came from an elderly woman with acute or convalescent COVID-19.

The V and J genes are TRBV3-1 (or the pseudogene TRBV3-2) and TRBJ2-2, with D uncertain. This CDR3 is built from 16 residues. The germline V gene encodes CDR1 LGHDT and CDR2 YNNKEL (reference sequence). V was pared by 2 bases and J by 1 base, with 11 bases between. CDR3: CASSQLRLGNTGELFF. The CDR3 bases are TGTGCCAGCAGCCAATTGAGACTGGGGAACACCGGGGAGCTGTTTTTT.

This chain connects TRBV11-3 to TRBJ2-1, with 10 nucleotides matching TRBD2. From germline, CDR1 is SGHNT and CDR2 YENEEA. Losses at the gene ends were 5 bases for V and 3 bases for J; bases not matched to a gene: 7. This CDR3 comprises 16 residues. The CDR3 reads CASSNPTSGVYNEQFF. Written as DNA, the CDR3 is TGTGCCAGCAGCAATCCCACTAGCGGGGTCTACAATGAGCAGTTCTTC. The full variable domain, completed using reference TRBV11-3 and TRBJ2-1, is EAGVVQSPRYKIIEKKQPVAFWCNPISGHNTLYWYLQNLGQGPELLIRYENEEAVDDSQLPKDRFSAERLKGVDSTLKIQPAELGDSAVYLCASSNPTSGVYNEQFFGPGTRLTVL.

V usage is TRBV2 and J usage is TRBJ1-1, with a tentative D call TRBD1 (5 bases). Deletions cut 4 bases from V and 1 base from J, with 16 bases between. The CDR3 sequence is 16 residues long. From germline, CDR1 is SNHLY and CDR2 FYNNEI. The CDR3, as DNA: TGTGCCAGCAGTGGTCCCGGGACTAGAGCGAACACTGAAGCTTTCTTT. This gives the protein CASSGPGTRANTEAFF.

In this sample, this clone turned up a few times. V and J are TRBV10-1 and TRBJ2-1; 8 positions agree with TRBD2. Germline CDR1 and CDR2: WNHNN and SYGVQD (reference sequence). The CDR3 spans 15 residues. J was trimmed by 1 base and V by 2 bases; bases with no gene match: 1. The chain's CDR3 is CASSEGTRSYNEQFF. CDR3 sequence (DNA): TGCGCCAGCAGTGAGGGGACTAGGTCCTACAATGAGCAGTTCTTC.

V usage is TRBV5-6 and J usage is TRBJ1-5, with D tentatively TRBD1 (6 bases). Germline assignment: CDR1 SGHDT and CDR2 YYEEEE. The V end lost 6 bases, the J end lost 1 base, and 11 bases lay between the germline ends. The CDR3 covers 14 residues. CDR3 region: CASTTGGSNQPQHF. The CDR3 nucleotides read TGTGCCAGCACCACGGGGGGCAGCAATCAGCCCCAGCATTTT.